The present T cell receptor (beta chain) was sequenced within a study of molecular identifiers for immune sequencing clone quantification. CDR1 is SNHLY and CDR2 is FYNNEI in the germline V gene. This CDR3 comprises 13 residues. The germline V and J ends were trimmed by 6 bases and 2 bases, with 10 bases remaining between them. This clonotype occurred many times. Bulk TCR libraries were made with methods that had been previously described and with listed TCR primers. TCRdb recomputed calls from the PCR reads with MiXCR, one row per CDR3 protein. The table has 400,000 to 600,000 distinct CDR3 sequences, about 22% seen once.

The material sequenced was naive CD8+ T cells from blood, with Jurkat cell RNA spiked in. This sample's subset: FACS-sorted CD8+CD4-CCR7+CD45RA+ naive T cells. The clonotype comes from a human donor in good health. Some libraries in this study had Jurkat cell RNA spiked in. The gene calls are TRBV2 and TRBJ1-1, with D perhaps TRBD1 (6 bases). The CDR3 region is CASREDSNTEAFF. In DNA, the CDR3 is TGTGCCAGCAGGGAGGACAGTAACACTGAAGCTTTCTTT.